These 27 T cell receptor beta chains originate from one sample sequenced in a study of blood T cells in healthy people across ages. A second PCR of 7 to 11 cycles used a sample-barcoded 5' primer and a J-beta primer mix. MiXCR was run by TCRdb on the 5' RACE reads, yielding one entry per CDR3 protein. The sample includes about 800,000 distinct CDR3 sequences, roughly 25% seen only once; the top ten take approximately 3.7%. These data were also filed under a second study, of T cells of mothers and their children.

The sequencing input was blood. The source of these receptors is a boy aged 5-17 years in good health.

This clonotype has more than one count but fewer than ten. V usage is TRBV19 and J usage is TRBJ2-1; 9 bases align to TRBD2. The CDR3 covers 15 residues. After removal of 4 bases from V and 4 bases from J, the junction contained 5 bases not matched to a gene. In germline, CDR1 is LNHDA, CDR2 SQIVND (reference sequence). CDR3 sequence (DNA): TGTGCCAGTAGTACATCTAGCGGGAATTACAATGAGCAGTTCTTC. Amino acids: CASSTSSGNYNEQFF.

This clonotype has more than one count but fewer than ten. V gene TRBV10-3 combines with J gene TRBJ2-1, with 9 bases lining up with TRBD2. In germline, CDR1 is ENHRY, CDR2 SYGVKD. V was pared by 0 bases and J by 2 bases, with 5 bases of the junction left unmatched. The CDR3 totals 17 residues. CDR3 in amino acids: CAISESASGETYNEQFF. CDR3 sequence (DNA): TGTGCCATCAGTGAGTCGGCTAGCGGGGAAACCTACAATGAGCAGTTCTTC.

This clonotype has only a few counts. The chain recombines TRBV29-1 with TRBJ2-3; D unresolved. The CDR3 is made up of 14 amino acids. Trimming pared 5 bases from V and 3 bases from J, leaving 15 bases between. Per germline, CDR1 SQVTM and CDR2 ANQGSEA. CDR3 nucleotides: TGCAGCGTTATCGTAAAAGGGAAAACAGATACGCAGTATTTT. It encodes CSVIVKGKTDTQYF.

This clonotype was recorded a few times. The chain recombines TRBV4-3 with TRBJ2-1; D might be TRBD2 (5 bases). CDR3 length: 15 amino acids. Germline CDR1 is LGHNA and CDR2 is YSLEER. V gave up 5 bases and J gave up 9 bases, with 20 bases separating them. The CDR3 DNA reads TGCGCCAGCAGCGAAGGGAGCCCGTCCCGTGGTGAGCAGTTCTTC. This translates into CASSEGSPSRGEQFF.

The J gene is TRBJ2-5, the V gene TRBV29-1; perhaps TRBD2 as D (6 bases). TRBJ2-7 explains the end of the DNA better; the J call may be wrong. Germline-derived CDR1 and CDR2 are SQVTM and ANQGSEA. The length of the CDR3 is 13 residues. The CDR3 region has the DNA TGCAGCGTGATAGCGGATAGCTCCTACGAGCAGTACTTC. Translation gives CSVIADSSYEQYF.

The chain couples TRBV2 to TRBJ2-7, with 7 bases lining up with TRBD2. This CDR3 is built from 12 residues. V lost 6 bases, J lost 2 bases, and 1 base stayed unmatched. Germline V lookup: CDR1 SNHLY, CDR2 FYNNEI. CDR3 amino acids: CASRGGAYEQYF. The CDR3 DNA sequence: TGTGCCAGCAGGGGGGGGGCCTACGAGCAGTACTTC.

This clonotype was seen repeatedly, ten times or more. The chain combines TRBV4-3 with TRBJ2-5; D call uncertain. The J call is in doubt because the DNA end fits TRBJ2-1 better. CDR3 length: 13 amino acids. The V gene's germline CDR1 is LGHNA and CDR2 YSLEER. Written as DNA, the CDR3 is TGCGCCAGCAGCCATTTCGGTGTAAATGAGCAGTTCTTC. It specifies CASSHFGVNEQFF.

This clonotype was counted at least ten times. The rearrangement joins TRBV7-6 to TRBJ1-1, with D possibly TRBD1 on 6 matching bases. This CDR3 comprises 13 residues. V was cut by 5 bases and J by 3 bases, with 10 bases left in between. Germline loops: CDR1 SGHVS, CDR2 FNYEAQ. CDR3: CASSPPGDTEAFF. The CDR3, as DNA: TGTGCCAGCAGCCCCCCAGGGGACACTGAAGCTTTCTTT.

The J gene is TRBJ1-2, the V gene TRBV27, with D possibly being TRBD1 (6 bases). Between the trimmed V and J ends, which lost 3 bases and 3 bases, there was a span of 17 bases. The CDR3 has 16 amino acids. Germline CDR1 and CDR2: MNHEY and SMNVEV (reference sequence). Here the CDR3 reads CASSLVWGAEDYGYTF. DNA for the CDR3: TGTGCCAGCAGTTTGGTTTGGGGGGCGGAAGACTATGGCTACACCTTC.

This clonotype came up a few times. This chain links TRBV20-1 with TRBJ2-5, with 10 nucleotides matching TRBD1. The closer fit of TRBJ2-7 to the DNA end suggests the J call may be wrong. The CDR3 sequence is 14 residues long. Germline V gene data show CDR1 as DFQATT and CDR2 as SNEGSKA (reference sequence). For the CDR3, the DNA is TGCAGTGCCAAACCGGGACAGGGGTTCTACGAGCAGTACTTC. It translates to CSAKPGQGFYEQYF.

The chain couples TRBV29-1 to TRBJ1-4; D perhaps matches TRBD1 (5 bases). This CDR3 is built from 11 residues. Germline CDR1 is SQVTM and CDR2 is ANQGSEA. V lost 8 bases and J lost 5, with 9 bases in between. Here the CDR3 DNA reads TGCAGCACCTGGGACAATGAAAAACTGTTTTTT. Its protein is CSTWDNEKLFF.

V usage is TRBV5-6 and J usage is TRBJ2-5; 10 bases match TRBD1. Per germline, CDR1 SGHDT and CDR2 YYEEEE. This CDR3 has 18 residues. Losses at the gene ends were 4 bases for V and 2 bases for J; bases not matched to a gene: 14. CDR3: CASSRGIWTGGWQETQYF. CDR3 nucleotide sequence: TGTGCCAGCAGCCGTGGAATTTGGACAGGGGGATGGCAAGAGACCCAGTACTTC.

The V call is TRBV3-1, the J call TRBJ2-6; D assignment may be TRBD1 or TRBD2 (5 bases each). This CDR3 comprises 18 residues. Germline V gives CDR1 LGHDT, CDR2 YNNKEL (reference sequence). V lost 1 base, J lost 4 bases, and 17 bases lay in between. The CDR3 DNA is TGTGCCAGCAGCCAAGTCTGGAGTATGGGGGTCGGGGCCAACGTCCTGACTTTC. It translates to CASSQVWSMGVGANVLTF.

The chain carries TRBV11-2 and TRBJ2-1; D possibly matches TRBD1 or TRBD2 (5 bases each). Germline-derived CDR1 and CDR2 are SGHAT and FQNNGV. Trimming took 5 bases from V and 7 from J, leaving 12 bases between them. The CDR3 spans 13 residues. CDR3 loop: CASSPGPPNEQFF. CDR3 sequence (DNA): TGTGCCAGCAGCCCGGGACCACCGAATGAGCAGTTCTTC.

This clonotype was detected only a few times. The CDR3 spells CASSEALGTSRDTQYF. The CDR3 DNA is TGTGCCAGCAGTGAAGCGCTGGGGACTAGTAGAGATACGCAGTATTTT. The chain couples TRBV2 to TRBJ2-3, with 8 bases matching TRBD2. Germline CDR1 is SNHLY and CDR2 is FYNNEI. There are 16 residues in the CDR3. V shed 0 bases, J shed 5 bases, and the junction held 7 bases outside the gene matches. The complete variable domain, with remaining parts taken from reference TRBV2 and TRBJ2-3, reads EPEVTQTPSHQVTQMGQEVILRCVPISNHLYFYWYRQILGQKVEFLVSFYNNEISEKSEIFDDQFSVERPDGSNFTLKIRSTKLEDSAMYFCASSEALGTSRDTQYFGPGTRLTVL.

This rearrangement joins TRBV7-2 to TRBJ2-7; D may match TRBD1 or TRBD2 (5 bases each). The germline V gene encodes CDR1 SGHTA and CDR2 FQGNSA. The CDR3 sequence is 15 residues long. V was shortened by 7 bases and J by 5 bases, with 21 bases between the two germline ends. The CDR3 loop is CASTLTGAGTHEQYF. The CDR3 DNA follows: TGTGCCAGCACTCTAACGGGCGCAGGGACGCACGAGCAGTACTTC.

There are a few counts of this clonotype. The junction shows a germline mismatch at one end, possibly a read error. The chain uses TRBV5-6 and TRBJ2-7; TRBD1 might be the D (6 bases). CDR3 size: 16 residues. CDR1 and CDR2 (germline): SGHDT, YYEEEE. This CDR3 reads CASSPGGQPPSYEQHF. The CDR3 DNA reads TGTGCCAGCAGCCCCGGAGGACAGCCACCTTCCTACGAGCAGCACTTC. Combining the CDR3 with reference TRBV5-6 and TRBJ2-7 gives the whole variable domain DAGVTQSPTHLIKTRGQQVTLRCSPKSGHDTVSWYQQALGQGPQFIFQYYEEEERQRGNFPDRFSGHQFPNYSSELNVNALLLGDSALYLCASSPGGQPPSYEQHFGPGTRLTVT.

This chain joins TRBV20-1 and TRBJ2-3, with 15 bases identical to TRBD2. Trimming at V came to 5 bases and at J to 4 bases, leaving 13 bases not matched to a gene. The CDR3 length is 18 residues. Germline CDR1 and CDR2: DFQATT and SNEGSKA (reference sequence). CDR3 protein: CSAWTSGGAWEHADTQYF. For the CDR3, the DNA is TGCAGTGCTTGGACTAGCGGGGGGGCATGGGAACACGCAGATACGCAGTATTTT.

The chain recombines TRBV4-3 with TRBJ2-1; 10 bases are shared with TRBD2. V was clipped by 2 bases and J by 0 bases; unmatched bases: 10. In germline, CDR1 is LGHNA, CDR2 YSLEER. The CDR3 consists of 19 residues. CDR3 protein: CASSQRSGGALSSYNEQFF. As DNA, the CDR3 is TGCGCCAGCAGCCAAAGGAGCGGGGGGGCCCTGAGCTCCTACAATGAGCAGTTCTTC.

The chain joins TRBV6-5 to TRBJ2-6, with a tentative D call TRBD1 (6 bases). Germline loops: CDR1 MNHEY, CDR2 SVGAGI. Trimming stripped 2 bases from V and 2 bases from J, with 13 bases between. CDR3 length: 17 residues. The CDR3 sequence is CASSYGRRTAGANVLTF. The CDR3 coding sequence is TGTGCCAGCAGTTACGGACGACGGACAGCTGGGGCCAACGTCCTGACTTTC.

V and J are TRBV3-1 and TRBJ1-2; 7 nucleotides match TRBD1. This CDR3 has 16 residues. Germline V gives CDR1 LGHDT, CDR2 YNNKEL (reference sequence). Germline trimming cut 0 bases from V and 1 base from J; bases unmatched to any gene: 5. CDR3 region: CASSQDLQGRNYGYTF. The CDR3 DNA reads TGTGCCAGCAGCCAAGATTTACAGGGGCGTAACTATGGCTACACCTTC.

The chain links TRBV14 to TRBJ2-7; D might be TRBD2 (7 bases). There are 15 residues in the CDR3. The V and J ends lost 0 bases and 3 bases respectively, with 12 bases between them. Germline CDR1 and CDR2: SGHDN and FVKESK. This CDR3 is CASSQDMGGLYEQYF. Here the CDR3 DNA reads TGTGCCAGCAGCCAAGATATGGGGGGGCTCTACGAGCAGTACTTC.

This sequence joins TRBV5-1 and TRBJ2-7; D is unresolved. Germline V CDR1 and CDR2: SGHRS, YFSETQ. The CDR3 is 14 residues long. Trimming pared 0 bases from V and 0 bases from J, leaving 7 bases between. The CDR3 sequence is CASSLVVNSYEQYF. The DNA for the CDR3 is TGCGCCAGCAGCTTGGTAGTTAACTCCTACGAGCAGTACTTC.

This clonotype showed up just a few times. The chain has TRBV9 and TRBJ2-3; D remains ambiguous. The CDR3 length is 14 residues. Trimming took 0 bases from V and 2 from J, leaving 7 bases between them. Germline CDR1 reads SGDLS; CDR2 reads YYNGEE. CDR3 DNA: TGTGCCAGCAGCGTAGGTGTTTTCACAGATACGCAGTATTTT. Encoded protein: CASSVGVFTDTQYF. The full variable domain, in which reference TRBV9 and TRBJ2-3 provide the parts outside the CDR3, is DSGVTQTPKHLITATGQRVTLRCSPRSGDLSVYWYQQSLDQGLQFLIQYYNGEERAKGNILERFSAQQFPDLHSELNLSSLELGDSALYFCASSVGVFTDTQYFGPGTRLTVL.

Points on this clonotype: The germline gene is not matched at one end of the junction; a read error may be the cause. The chain combines TRBV3-1 with TRBJ2-1; TRBD2 matches at 7 bases. The CDR3 has 17 residues. Germline CDR1 is LGHDT and CDR2 is YNNKEL (reference sequence). The CDR3 loop is CASGQAGQASSCNEQFF. The DNA for the CDR3 is TGTGCCAGCGGCCAAGCGGGGCAGGCCAGCTCCTGCAATGAGCAGTTCTTC.

The gene calls are TRBV14 and TRBJ2-5; D ambiguous. Germline CDR1 is SGHDN and CDR2 is FVKESK. CDR3 length equals 16 residues. Trimming took 0 bases from V and 0 from J, leaving 11 bases between them. This chain's CDR3 is CASSQEFYGYQETQYF. In DNA form, the CDR3 reads TGTGCCAGCAGCCAAGAGTTCTACGGGTACCAAGAGACCCAGTACTTC.

This clonotype appeared a few times. The gene calls are TRBV7-6 and TRBJ2-4, with D possibly matching TRBD1 (6 bases). V lost 4 bases, J lost 7 bases, and 20 bases lay in between. The CDR3 loop spans 16 amino acids. Germline V CDR1 and CDR2: SGHVS, FNYEAQ. The DNA for the CDR3 is TGTGCCAGCAGCTCTCTTCCGGGACAAAGGGCTAACATTCAGTACTTC. It translates to CASSSLPGQRANIQYF.